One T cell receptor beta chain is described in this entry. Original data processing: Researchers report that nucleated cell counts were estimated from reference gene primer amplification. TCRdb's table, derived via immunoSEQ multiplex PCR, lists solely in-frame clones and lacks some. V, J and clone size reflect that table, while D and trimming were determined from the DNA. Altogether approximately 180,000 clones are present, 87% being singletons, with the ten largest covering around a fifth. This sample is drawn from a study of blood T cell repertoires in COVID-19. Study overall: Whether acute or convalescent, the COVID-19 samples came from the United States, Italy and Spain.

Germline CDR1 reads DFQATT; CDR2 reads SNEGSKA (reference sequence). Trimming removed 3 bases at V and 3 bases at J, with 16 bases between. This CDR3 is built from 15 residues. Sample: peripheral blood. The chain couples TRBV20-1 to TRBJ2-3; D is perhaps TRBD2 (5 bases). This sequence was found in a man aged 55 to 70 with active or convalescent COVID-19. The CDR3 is CSASFRTGRTDTQYF. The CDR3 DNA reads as TGCAGTGCTAGTTTTAGGACGGGAAGAACAGATACGCAGTATTTT.